The 12 T cell receptor beta chains given below trace back to one sample, sequenced in a study of cytomegalovirus exposure and HLA in healthy donors. PCR amplification relied on 60 Vbeta primers (plus 13 Jbeta primers). Sequenced by immunoSEQ multiplex PCR; TCRdb stores in-frame clones only, minus some. The sample lists 110,000 to 150,000 clones, around 82% occurring once. The sample consisted of PBMCs. Receptors were obtained from a female donor in good health and CMV-seronegative.

This sequence joins TRBV18 and TRBJ2-2; D is perhaps TRBD1 (6 bases). The CDR3 loop spans 17 amino acids. The V and J ends lost 6 bases and 1 base respectively, with 18 bases between them. Germline-derived CDR1 and CDR2 are KGHSH and LQKENI. DNA of the CDR3: TGTGCCAGCTCGTTCAAGGGCTCCAGGGGGAACACCGGGGAGCTGTTTTTT. This encodes CASSFKGSRGNTGELFF.

This chain links TRBV12-5 with TRBJ2-1; 10 bases align to TRBD1. Germline CDR1 LGHNT, CDR2 FRNRAP. This CDR3 comprises 15 residues. With V trimmed by 5 bases and J by 2 bases, 3 bases remained unmatched. The CDR3 protein is CASGAGQGTYNEQFF. The CDR3 nucleotides are TGTGCTAGTGGTGCGGGACAGGGGACCTACAATGAGCAGTTCTTC.

V is TRBV29-1 and J is TRBJ1-2, with D unresolved. The V and J ends lost 2 bases and 3 bases respectively, with 10 bases between them. The CDR3 has 13 residues. CDR1 and CDR2 (germline): SQVTM, ANQGSEA. CDR3 coding DNA: TGCAGCGTTGAACGTATCCCGGACTATGGCTACACCTTC. It encodes CSVERIPDYGYTF.

J is TRBJ2-7 and V is TRBV7-6, with 9 nucleotides matching TRBD2. The CDR3 length is 16 residues. The V gene end was trimmed by 5 bases and the J gene end by 2 bases; junction bases not matched to a gene: 10. The V gene's germline CDR1 is SGHVS and CDR2 FNYEAQ. CDR3 sequence: CASSQPLGLAPYEQYF. Written as DNA, the CDR3 is TGTGCCAGCAGCCAACCCTTGGGACTAGCTCCCTACGAGCAGTACTTC.

This chain links TRBV30 with TRBJ1-5; D unclear. The germline gives CDR1 GTSNPN, CDR2 SVGIG (reference sequence). V lost 2 bases, J lost 1 base, and 15 bases lay in between. This CDR3 is built from 16 residues. The CDR3 DNA is TGTGCCTGGAGTTTTGGAGGGTCTCGGAGCAATCAGCCCCAGCATTTT. It is translated as CAWSFGGSRSNQPQHF.

The chain has TRBV5-6 and TRBJ2-4; 14 bases map to TRBD2. The germline V gene encodes CDR1 SGHDT and CDR2 YYEEEE. V shed 4 bases and J 7 bases; nucleotides not matched to a gene: 7. The CDR3 has 16 amino acids. DNA of the CDR3: TGTGCCAGCAGCACCCGACTAGCGGGGGGGCGGAACATTCAGTACTTC. As protein: CASSTRLAGGRNIQYF.

Only a few counts were recorded for this clone. The V call is TRBV6-1, the J call TRBJ1-1; TRBD1 aligns across 8 bases. V lost 2 bases, J lost 10 bases, and 6 bases stayed unmatched. CDR1 and CDR2 (germline): MNHNS, SASEGT. This CDR3 is built from 13 residues. The CDR3 here is CASSETGTGGAFF. In nucleotides, the CDR3 is TGTGCCAGCAGTGAAACGGGAACAGGGGGAGCTTTCTTT.

This clone was seen a few times. The chain couples TRBV28 to TRBJ2-1, with TRBD2 matching over 9 bases. From germline, CDR1 is MDHEN and CDR2 SYDVKM. This CDR3 is 12 amino acids long. Trimming removed 8 bases from V and 10 bases from J; junction bases left unmatched: 6. The CDR3: CASLRLAGEQFF. CDR3 DNA: TGTGCCAGCCTGCGGCTAGCGGGAGAGCAGTTCTTC.

The rearrangement joins TRBV5-4 to TRBJ2-1; 16 bases match TRBD2. The germline V gene has CDR1 SGHNT and CDR2 YYREEE (reference sequence). This CDR3 region has 17 residues. The V and J ends lost 4 bases and 7 bases, in that order; junction bases with no gene match: 8. The CDR3 coding sequence is TGTGCCAGCAGCCCGATTGGGACTAGCGGGAGGGGGAATGAGCAGTTCTTC. Translating gives CASSPIGTSGRGNEQFF.

V usage is TRBV10-3 and J usage is TRBJ2-2; D might be TRBD1 (5 bases). CDR3 length equals 14 residues. CDR1 and CDR2 (germline): ENHRY, SYGVKD. V was cut by 6 bases and J by 5 bases, with 13 bases left in between. The DNA of the CDR3 is TGTGCCATCAGCCGACAGCTCACTACCGGGGAGCTGTTTTTT. It translates to CAISRQLTTGELFF.

This chain joins TRBV4-1 and TRBJ1-5; 7 nucleotides line up with TRBD1. After removal of 4 bases from V and 8 bases from J, the junction contained 5 bases not matched to a gene. CDR1 is MGHRA, CDR2 YSYEKL, per germline. This CDR3 comprises 13 residues. Here the CDR3 reads CASSLTQGEPQHF. CDR3 coding DNA: TGCGCCAGCAGCCTGACCCAGGGGGAGCCCCAGCATTTT.

The genes are TRBV7-9 and TRBJ1-6; 9 nucleotides line up with TRBD1. V trimming: 2 bases; J trimming: 5 bases; junction bases outside the gene matches: 4. The CDR3 totals 16 residues. Germline V CDR1 and CDR2: SEHNR, FQNEAQ (reference sequence). CDR3 DNA sequence: TGTGCCAGCAGCTTACTACAGGGGGCCGATAATTCACCCCTCCACTTT. Translation gives CASSLLQGADNSPLHF.